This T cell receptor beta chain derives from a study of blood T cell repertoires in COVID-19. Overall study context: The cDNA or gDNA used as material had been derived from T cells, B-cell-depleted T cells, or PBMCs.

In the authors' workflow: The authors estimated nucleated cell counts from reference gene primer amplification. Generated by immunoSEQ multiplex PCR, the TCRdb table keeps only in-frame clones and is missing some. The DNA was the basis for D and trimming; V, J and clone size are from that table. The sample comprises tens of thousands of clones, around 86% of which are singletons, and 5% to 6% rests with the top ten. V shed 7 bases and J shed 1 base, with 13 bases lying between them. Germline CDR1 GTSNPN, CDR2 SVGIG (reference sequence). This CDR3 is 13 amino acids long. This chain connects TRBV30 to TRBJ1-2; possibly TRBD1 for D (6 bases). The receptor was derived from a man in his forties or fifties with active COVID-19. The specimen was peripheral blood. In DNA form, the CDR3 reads TGTGCCTTCACAGGGCCATTTAACTATGGCTACACCTTC. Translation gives CAFTGPFNYGYTF.